This is a list of T cell receptor beta chains from one sample in a study of blood T cell repertoires in COVID-19. The table came from immunoSEQ multiplex PCR; TCRdb's copy has only in-frame clones and leaves some out. The data show more than 150,000 clones, 89% seen once. Sequencing was performed on peripheral blood. These receptors were collected from a man aged 40-55 years with acute or convalescent COVID-19. CDR3s include the opening cysteine and the closing phenylalanine or tryptophan. A D gene is named only where the DNA matches it firmly. Part of the rows lack a size; the others show once, few, many or a class for expanded clones.

TGTGCCAGCAGCGTTAATTACGGAGACGCTGAAGCTTTCTTT | CASSVNYGDAEAFF | NA | TRBJ1-1 | TRBV9 | NA
TGTGCCTGGAGTGCCTCTATACGGGGCAATCAGCCCCAGCATTTT | CAWSASIRGNQPQHF | NA | TRBJ1-5 | TRBV30 | NA
TGTGCCAGCATGTTACCGGGACAGGTGGTCTACAATGAGCAGTTCTTC | CASMLPGQVVYNEQFF | TRBD1 | TRBJ2-1 | TRBV2 | NA
TGCGCCAGCAGCCCCCGACAGGGGGCTAACTATGGCTACACCTTC | CASSPRQGANYGYTF | TRBD1 | TRBJ1-2 | TRBV4-1 | NA
TGCAGTGCTAGCCACCGGGATACGCAGTATTTT | CSASHRDTQYF | NA | TRBJ2-3 | TRBV20-1 | NA
TGCGCCAGCAGCTTGGCAGGAGGGGACTACGAGCAGTACTTC | CASSLAGGDYEQYF | NA | TRBJ2-7 | TRBV5-1 | NA
TGTGCCAGCAGTTCGGGACAGGTGAACACTGAAGCTTTCTTT | CASSSGQVNTEAFF | TRBD1 | TRBJ1-1 | TRBV6-5 | NA
TGCGCCAGCAGCTTGAACGGGGAATCCTACAATGAGCAGTTCTTC | CASSLNGESYNEQFF | NA | TRBJ2-1 | TRBV5-1 | once
TGTGCCAGCAGCTTGGATCAGACCGGGGAGCTGTTTTTT | CASSLDQTGELFF | NA | TRBJ2-2 | TRBV5-6 | NA
TGTGCCAGCAGTCCCAGGGGGCTCGGGGGCAATCAGCCCCAGCATTTT | CASSPRGLGGNQPQHF | TRBD1 | TRBJ1-5 | TRBV2 | few
TGTGCCAGCAGTTCAGACAGGGCTAGCAATCAGCCCCAGCATTTT | CASSSDRASNQPQHF | TRBD1 | TRBJ1-5 | TRBV27 | NA
TGTGCCTGGTCGGGGATGGGTAATTCACCCCTCCACTTT | CAWSGMGNSPLHF | NA | TRBJ1-6 | TRBV30 | once
TGTGCCAGCAGCTTACGTCCGGGAGATTCACCCCTCCACTTT | CASSLRPGDSPLHF | NA | TRBJ1-6 | TRBV5-8 | NA
TGTGCCAGCAGCTTCGGCGTGGGGGGGGGCGAAGAGACCCAGTACTTC | CASSFGVGGGEETQYF | NA | TRBJ2-5 | TRBV5-4 | NA
TGTGCCAGCAGCTCGGGACAGATTAGCAATCAGCCCCAGCATTTT | CASSSGQISNQPQHF | TRBD1 | TRBJ1-5 | TRBV11-2 | NA
TGTGCCAGCTCACCCAAGGGACAGAATGAAGCTTTCTTT | CASSPKGQNEAFF | TRBD1 | TRBJ1-1 | TRBV18 | once
TGTGCCAGCAGCTCCGCGACTAGCGGCGCTACCCTAGCCAAAAACATTCAGTACTTC | CASSSATSGATLAKNIQYF | TRBD2 | TRBJ2-4 | TRBV11-2 | NA
TGTGCCTGGAGCCCGAGGGTGGCGGGGTTCCAAGAGACCCAGTACTTC | CAWSPRVAGFQETQYF | NA | TRBJ2-5 | TRBV30 | NA
TGTGCCTGGAGTGTACTAGGCGGAGAAAGGAACTTC | CAWSVLGGERNF | NA | TRBJ2-7 | TRBV30 | NA
TGTGCCAGTAGTATAGGTCCAGGGGGCTTTCAGCCCCAGCATTTT | CASSIGPGGFQPQHF | TRBD1 | TRBJ1-5 | TRBV19 | NA
TGTGCCACCAGCAGAGAGGCCGGGACAGGGGGCGTTCTCCACTTT | CATSREAGTGGVLHF | TRBD1 | TRBJ1-6 | TRBV15 | NA
TGTGCCAGTAGTATAGCGGCCAGGGGTCAGCCCCAGCATTTT | CASSIAARGQPQHF | NA | TRBJ1-5 | TRBV19 | few
TGCAGCGGTAACAGGGGCAACACAGATACGCAGTATTTT | CSGNRGNTDTQYF | TRBD1 | TRBJ2-3 | TRBV29-1 | once
TGCGCCAGCAGCCAAATGTCGGGGGACGGTTCACCCCTCCACTTT | CASSQMSGDGSPLHF | NA | TRBJ1-6 | TRBV4-1 | NA
TGCGCCAGCAGCTTTCTTGCGGGGGAAACTGAAGCTTTCTTT | CASSFLAGETEAFF | NA | TRBJ1-1 | TRBV5-1 | NA
TGCGCCAGCAGCCTGAACCAGGGACTAGCTTCCTACAATGAGCAGTTCTTC | CASSLNQGLASYNEQFF | TRBD2 | TRBJ2-1 | TRBV4-3 | NA
TGTGCCACCAGTGTCGCGAGCACAGATACGCAGTATTTT | CATSVASTDTQYF | NA | TRBJ2-3 | TRBV24-1 | NA
TGTGCCAGCAGCCAAGATCCGGGGTCCGGCTATGGCTACACCTTC | CASSQDPGSGYGYTF | NA | TRBJ1-2 | TRBV4-2 | NA
TGTGCCAGCAGCCGCAGGGGGAGCACAGATACGCAGTATTTT | CASSRRGSTDTQYF | TRBD1 | TRBJ2-3 | TRBV7-9 | NA
TGTGCCAGCAGCCAAAGACAGGGGGCGGAGTACTTC | CASSQRQGAEYF | TRBD1 | TRBJ2-7 | TRBV7-2 | NA
TGCGCCAGCAGCTTGGCTAGCAGAGAAAGCTCTGGGGCCAACGTCCTGACTTTC | CASSLASRESSGANVLTF | NA | TRBJ2-6 | TRBV5-1 | NA
TGCGCCAGCAGCGCGGGGAGGACAGGGGGAGGAGAGACCCAGTACTTC | CASSAGRTGGGETQYF | TRBD1 | TRBJ2-5 | TRBV5-1 | NA
TGTGCCAGCAGTTACCAGGGAGAAAAACTGTTTTTT | CASSYQGEKLFF | NA | TRBJ1-4 | TRBV12-3/TRBV12-4 | NA
TGTGCCAGCAGCTTGGGGCAGGTGCTCAATCAGCCCCAGCATTTT | CASSLGQVLNQPQHF | NA | TRBJ1-5 | TRBV5-6 | NA
TGTGCCAGCAGCCCTCTGGAGAGAGCTAACTATGGCTACACCTTC | CASSPLERANYGYTF | NA | TRBJ1-2 | TRBV7-6 | NA
TGCGCCAGCAGCTGGGACAGGGCTACTGAAGCTTTCTTT | CASSWDRATEAFF | TRBD1 | TRBJ1-1 | TRBV5-1 | NA
TGTGCCACCAGCAGAGATCGCCCGGGTTCCTATAATTCACCCCTCCACTTT | CATSRDRPGSYNSPLHF | NA | TRBJ1-6 | TRBV15 | NA
TGTGCCAGCAGCTTAGTCTTACGAGGCGAGCAGTACTTC | CASSLVLRGEQYF | NA | TRBJ2-7 | TRBV7-2 | NA
TGTGCCACCAGCAGAGATTACAGGGAGAATGAGCAGTTCTTC | CATSRDYRENEQFF | NA | TRBJ2-1 | TRBV15 | NA
TGTGCCAGCAGCGACGGTACCTCAGGGAACAATGAGCAGTTCTTC | CASSDGTSGNNEQFF | NA | TRBJ2-1 | TRBV11-2 | once
TGTGCCAGCTCACTAAATGTAGCCTCGTACCAAGAGACCCAGTACTTC | CASSLNVASYQETQYF | NA | TRBJ2-5 | TRBV18 | NA
TGTGCCACCAGCAGAGAGAGCGGGGGGTACAATGAGCAGTTCTTC | CATSRESGGYNEQFF | TRBD2 | TRBJ2-1 | TRBV15 | NA
TGTGCCAGTAGCAAAACCGGACAGGGGGAGGACTACGAGCAGTACTTC | CASSKTGQGEDYEQYF | TRBD1 | TRBJ2-7 | TRBV19 | NA
TGTGCCAGCAGTCCCGGGACAGGGGCAGGGGACGAGCAGTACTTC | CASSPGTGAGDEQYF | TRBD1 | TRBJ2-7 | TRBV27 | NA
TGTGCCAGCAGCCGATACGGGACTGTGTACGAGCAGTACTTC | CASSRYGTVYEQYF | NA | TRBJ2-7 | TRBV7-9 | NA
TGTGCCAGCAGGGCGACAGGGAACACTGAAGCTTTCTTT | CASRATGNTEAFF | NA | TRBJ1-1 | TRBV6-5 | NA
TGTGCCAGCAGCTTGACTAGGACAGGGAATCAGCCCCAGCATTTT | CASSLTRTGNQPQHF | TRBD1 | TRBJ1-5 | TRBV7-2 | NA
TGCGCCAGCAGCACCCGGGGGGGGAACACCGGGGAGCTGTTTTTT | CASSTRGGNTGELFF | TRBD2 | TRBJ2-2 | TRBV5-1 | NA
TGTGCCATCAGTGAGTCTAGGGGACAGGGGGCCCGAGAGACCCAGTACTTC | CAISESRGQGARETQYF | TRBD1 | TRBJ2-5 | TRBV10-3 | NA
TGTGCCAGCAGCTTAGTAGTAGCAGATACGCAGTATTTT | CASSLVVADTQYF | NA | TRBJ2-3 | TRBV11-2 | NA
TGTGCCAGCACCAACAGTCAGAACACTGAAGCTTTCTTT | CASTNSQNTEAFF | NA | TRBJ1-1 | TRBV6-5 | once
TGTGCCAGTAACACCGGGACAGGGAACTACGAGCAGTACTTC | CASNTGTGNYEQYF | TRBD1 | TRBJ2-7 | TRBV19 | once